This passage covers 30 T cell receptor beta chains from one sample sequenced in a study of T cells in Graves' hyperthyroidism and ophthalmopathy. Template material for amplifying TCR beta CDR3 regions consisted of RNA transcripts. Primed by the HTBI set, a first-round RT-PCR was run on the TCR CDR3. TCRdb redid the calling of the multiplex PCR reads with MiXCR, one entry per CDR3 protein. The sample carries approximately 620,000 distinct CDR3 sequences, approximately 15% recorded once. Specimen: blood. These receptors all stem from a woman in her twenties or thirties with Graves' hyperthyroidism that later progressed to Graves' ophthalmopathy.

The rearrangement joins TRBV5-6 to TRBJ1-2, with TRBD1 matching over 7 bases. With 2 bases clipped from V and 3 bases from J, the junction kept 4 bases outside the gene matches. The germline CDR1 and CDR2 sequences are SGHDT and YYEEEE. The CDR3 runs to 14 residues. CDR3 DNA: TGTGCCAGCAGCTTTGGACAGGCAGACTATGGCTACACCTTC. Translated: CASSFGQADYGYTF. The full variable domain, with the rest looked up from reference TRBV5-6 and TRBJ1-2, is DAGVTQSPTHLIKTRGQQVTLRCSPKSGHDTVSWYQQALGQGPQFIFQYYEEEERQRGNFPDRFSGHQFPNYSSELNVNALLLGDSALYLCASSFGQADYGYTFGSGTRLTVV.

This clonotype was found many times. The rearrangement links TRBV27 to TRBJ2-7; D may correspond to TRBD1 or TRBD2 (5 bases each). The CDR3 is 14 amino acids. Germline values: CDR1 MNHEY, CDR2 SMNVEV (reference sequence). V lost 5 bases, J lost 6 bases, and 17 bases lay in between. CDR3 amino acids: CASSSAGTLSEQYF. Written as DNA, the CDR3 is TGTGCCAGCAGTAGCGCCGGGACGCTCTCCGAGCAGTACTTC.

This clonotype was counted ten times or more. The V gene is TRBV5-1, the J gene TRBJ1-1, with a weak D call TRBD1 (5 bases). The V end lost 4 bases, the J end lost 0 bases, and 13 bases lay between the germline ends. There are 15 residues in the CDR3. Germline assignment: CDR1 SGHRS and CDR2 YFSETQ. CDR3 residues: CASSPGDSMNTEAFF. CDR3 DNA: TGCGCCAGCAGCCCGGGTGACAGCATGAACACTGAAGCTTTCTTT.

This clonotype was observed at least ten times. The chain recombines TRBV11-2 with TRBJ1-6; no firm D call. V was cut by 5 bases and J by 8 bases, with 4 bases left in between. This CDR3 is built from 11 residues. Germline V CDR1 and CDR2: SGHAT, FQNNGV. CDR3 region: CASSQYSPLHF. CDR3 in DNA: TGTGCCAGCAGCCAATATTCACCCCTCCACTTT.

V is TRBV6-1 and J is TRBJ1-1; no clear D gene. Germline CDR1 MNHNS, CDR2 SASEGT. V was cut by 6 bases and J by 4 bases, with 12 bases left in between. The CDR3 runs 13 residues. The CDR3 reads CASSQVSSTEAFF. The CDR3 nucleotides read TGTGCCAGCAGCCAAGTAAGCTCCACTGAAGCTTTCTTT.

This clonotype showed up many times. V is TRBV20-1 and J is TRBJ2-5, with 10 bases fitting TRBD2. Germline V gene data show CDR1 as DFQATT and CDR2 as SNEGSKA (reference sequence). The trim removed 0 bases at V and 6 bases at J, leaving 4 bases unmatched. The CDR3 length is 14 residues. DNA of the CDR3: TGCAGTGCTAGAGAGGGGACTAGCGTGCAGACCCAGTACTTC. This gives the protein CSAREGTSVQTQYF.

This chain uses TRBV11-3 with TRBJ2-7, with TRBD1 as a possible D gene (6 bases). Trimming removed 5 bases from V and 3 bases from J, with 14 bases in between. CDR1 is SGHNT, CDR2 YENEEA, per germline. The CDR3 is made up of 14 amino acids. CDR3: CASSRPGQIYEQYF. In DNA, the CDR3 is TGTGCCAGCAGCCGACCGGGACAAATCTACGAGCAGTACTTC.

Many counts were recorded for this clonotype. The chain is built from TRBV12-3 or TRBV12-4 and TRBJ1-2; 7 bases line up with TRBD1. The CDR3 has 12 amino acids. After removal of 5 bases from V and 11 bases from J, the junction contained 8 bases not matched to a gene. The CDR3 coding sequence is TGTGCCAGCAGTACAGGGGTCCGCTCTTACACCTTC. Protein: CASSTGVRSYTF.

This clonotype was detected ten times or more. The chain uses TRBV5-6 and TRBJ2-5; 8 bases fit TRBD1. Germline CDR1 is SGHDT and CDR2 is YYEEEE. The J segment lost 4 bases and the V segment lost 4 bases, leaving 3 bases of the junction unmatched. The CDR3 contains 13 residues. In DNA, the CDR3 is TGTGCCAGCAGCCGCGGGACAGGAGAGACCCAGTACTTC. Amino acids: CASSRGTGETQYF.

This clonotype was seen repeatedly, ten times or more. The DNA of the CDR3 is TGTGCCAGCAGCACCAACGCCCAGGGAGAGAACACTGAAGCTTTCTTT. Translating it yields CASSTNAQGENTEAFF. The rearrangement joins TRBV11-3 to TRBJ1-1, with D possibly matching TRBD1 (5 bases). Trimming took 5 bases from V and 1 from J, leaving 17 bases between them. CDR3 size: 16 residues. Germline loops: CDR1 SGHNT, CDR2 YENEEA.

This clonotype was found many times. The gene calls are TRBV19 and TRBJ1-2, with TRBD1 as a possible D gene (6 bases). This CDR3 contains 13 residues. Trimming removed 10 bases from V and 3 bases from J, with 15 bases in between. Germline-derived CDR1 and CDR2 are LNHDA and SQIVND (reference sequence). This chain's CDR3 is CATAQQGDYGYTF. The CDR3 DNA follows: TGTGCCACCGCCCAACAGGGTGACTATGGCTACACCTTC.

This clonotype was counted many times. The chain carries TRBV19 and TRBJ2-7, with 7 bases lining up with TRBD1. This CDR3 has 15 amino acids. V shed 6 bases, J shed 2 bases, and the junction held 10 bases outside the gene matches. The germline gives CDR1 LNHDA, CDR2 SQIVND (reference sequence). CDR3 amino acids: CASSSRWDSPYEQYF. The DNA for the CDR3 is TGTGCCAGTAGCAGCAGGTGGGACAGTCCCTACGAGCAGTACTTC.

In DNA, the CDR3 is TGTGCCAGCCGGAAGGACGGTGGCGGAAACACCATATATTTT. This gives the protein CASRKDGGGNTIYF. The rearrangement uses TRBV14 and TRBJ1-3; D gene ambiguous. V was clipped by 8 bases and J by 4 bases, with 15 bases between them. This CDR3 is built from 14 residues. In germline, CDR1 is SGHDN, CDR2 FVKESK.

This clonotype was detected ten times or more. The rearrangement links TRBV12-3 or TRBV12-4 to TRBJ2-7; D not resolved. V dropped 6 bases and J dropped 5 bases, with 11 bases sitting between them. This CDR3 contains 12 residues. CDR3 DNA: TGTGCCAGCAGACAATACTACGACGAGCAGTACTTC. It codes for CASRQYYDEQYF.

On this clonotype: A much larger clone differs by one base, so this may be a read error. The V call is TRBV4-1, the J call TRBJ2-7; 7 nucleotides line up with TRBD2. The CDR3 extends over 15 amino acids. Germline V lookup: CDR1 MGHRA, CDR2 YSYEKL. The CDR3 region is CANSLPGGGSYEQYF. The CDR3, as DNA: TGCGCCAACAGCCTCCCGGGAGGTGGGTCCTACGAGCAGTACTTC.

This clonotype was counted between two and nine times. CDR3 nucleotide sequence: TGTGCTAGTGGTTTACGGGGCTACGAGCAGTACTTC. Encoded protein: CASGLRGYEQYF. The genes are TRBV12-5 and TRBJ2-7; D is perhaps TRBD2 (5 bases). V lost 3 bases and J lost 3, with 6 bases in between. CDR3 size: 12 residues. Germline V gene sequence: CDR1 LGHNT, CDR2 FRNRAP.

CDR3 DNA: TGTGCCAGCACCGAAATAAACCCAGGGGGCGCGAGGCAGCCCCAGCATTTT. Protein sequence: CASTEINPGGARQPQHF. This chain connects TRBV28 to TRBJ1-5, with 8 bases fitting TRBD1. The CDR3 has 17 residues. V was pared by 7 bases and J by 7 bases, with 18 bases of the junction left unmatched. CDR1 is MDHEN and CDR2 is SYDVKM in the germline V gene.

This chain connects TRBV7-3 to TRBJ2-3, with a weak D call TRBD2 (5 bases). V dropped 4 bases and J dropped 5 bases, with 10 bases sitting between them. The CDR3 spans 13 residues. The germline gives CDR1 SGHTA, CDR2 FQGTGA. The DNA of the CDR3 is TGTGCCAGCAGCTCGGGATACAGAGATACGCAGTATTTT. The encoded protein is CASSSGYRDTQYF.

The V gene is TRBV18, the J gene TRBJ1-1; D unclear. The CDR3 covers 14 residues. With 6 bases removed from V and 6 bases from J, the gap between germline ends came to 17 bases. Germline V CDR1 and CDR2: KGHSH, LQKENI. CDR3 region: CASSPRSSNPEAFF. The CDR3 DNA is TGTGCCAGCTCCCCCCGGTCTAGTAACCCTGAAGCTTTCTTT.

This clonotype came up many times. The chain uses TRBV29-1 and TRBJ1-2; D ambiguous. The V gene's germline CDR1 is SQVTM and CDR2 ANQGSEA. V dropped 6 bases and J dropped 3 bases, with 14 bases sitting between them. The CDR3 loop spans 13 amino acids. The CDR3 bases are TGCAGCGTGGGGATGGGAGATTACTATGGCTACACCTTC. The encoded protein is CSVGMGDYYGYTF.

Of note for this clonotype: Since a much larger clone is just one base distant, this may be a read error. The chain uses TRBV5-1 and TRBJ2-1, with D maybe TRBD2 (7 bases). The V gene's germline CDR1 is SGHRS and CDR2 YFSETQ. The CDR3 has 16 amino acids. Trimming cost V 4 bases and J 0 bases, with 14 bases left between them. The CDR3 region has the DNA TGCGCCAGCAGCGGGGGGGCGGGAAGCTCCTACAATGAGCAGTTCTTC. Translation: CASSGGAGSSYNEQFF.

The gene calls are TRBV11-3 and TRBJ2-7, with a possible D match to TRBD2 (6 bases). The V gene's germline CDR1 is SGHNT and CDR2 YENEEA. The CDR3 has 15 residues. V gave up 3 bases and J gave up 0 bases, with 12 bases separating them. CDR3 loop: CASSLVRGNSYEQYF. As DNA, the CDR3 is TGTGCCAGCAGCTTGGTCCGGGGGAACTCCTACGAGCAGTACTTC. Full variable domain (remainder filled in from reference TRBV11-3 and TRBJ2-7): EAGVVQSPRYKIIEKKQPVAFWCNPISGHNTLYWYLQNLGQGPELLIRYENEEAVDDSQLPKDRFSAERLKGVDSTLKIQPAELGDSAVYLCASSLVRGNSYEQYFGPGTRLTVT.

This clonotype was seen ten or more times. V gene TRBV25-1 combines with J gene TRBJ2-7, with D tentatively TRBD1 or TRBD2 (5 bases each). V was cut by 3 bases and J by 9 bases, with 12 bases left in between. The CDR3 has 12 amino acids. Germline loops: CDR1 MGHDK, CDR2 SYGVNS. The chain's CDR3 is CASSDGTLRQYF. CDR3 sequence (DNA): TGTGCCAGCAGTGACGGGACCCTCCGGCAGTACTTC.

The chain links TRBV30 to TRBJ1-5; perhaps TRBD1 as D (6 bases). CDR1 and CDR2 (germline): GTSNPN, SVGIG (reference sequence). V lost 0 bases, J lost 2 bases, and 11 bases lay in between. This CDR3 is built from 15 residues. The CDR3 region has the DNA TGTGCCTGGAGTGTAGGCGGGGGCGGCAATCAGCCCCAGCATTTT. This translates into CAWSVGGGGNQPQHF.

A few counts support this clonotype. The V call is TRBV5-1, the J call TRBJ2-3; possible D gene TRBD1, 5 bases. The germline gives CDR1 SGHRS, CDR2 YFSETQ. The CDR3 totals 16 residues. V was pared by 0 bases and J by 2 bases, with 13 bases between. CDR3 sequence reads: CASSLGGQGLTDTQYF. CDR3 nucleotide sequence: TGCGCCAGCAGCTTGGGTGGGCAGGGCCTCACAGATACGCAGTATTTT.

This clonotype was found many times. This chain uses TRBV12-3 or TRBV12-4 with TRBJ2-1; a weak D match, TRBD2 (6 bases). The CDR3 totals 15 residues. Trimming left V 7 bases short and J 4 bases short, with 17 bases between. The CDR3 here is CASKQGTSSYNEQFF. CDR3 bases: TGTGCCAGCAAGCAAGGGACTTCTAGTTACAATGAGCAGTTCTTC.

The V and J genes are TRBV4-1 and TRBJ1-1, with a possible D match to TRBD1 (5 bases). Per the germline V gene, CDR1 is MGHRA and CDR2 is YSYEKL. Trimming pared 2 bases from V and 4 bases from J, leaving 14 bases between. The CDR3 extends over 15 amino acids. The CDR3 bases are TGCGCCAGCAGCCAAAATATCCAGGGACCCACTGAAGCTTTCTTT. Its translation is CASSQNIQGPTEAFF.

This clonotype was counted at least ten times. The CDR3 here is CASSRAEGTSTNSPLHF. Here the CDR3 DNA reads TGCGCCAGCAGTCGTGCGGAAGGGACTTCCACCAATTCACCCCTCCACTTT. The chain is built from TRBV5-1 and TRBJ1-6; tentatively, D is TRBD1 (5 bases). Per the germline V gene, CDR1 is SGHRS and CDR2 is YFSETQ. With 5 bases removed from V and 7 bases from J, the gap between germline ends came to 22 bases. The CDR3 is 17 residues long.

This clonotype showed up just a few times. V gene TRBV12-5 combines with J gene TRBJ2-1; either TRBD1 or TRBD2 may supply D (6 bases each). V lost 7 bases to trimming and J lost 5 bases, with 9 bases between them. The CDR3 covers 12 residues. Looked up from germline, CDR1 is LGHNT and CDR2 is FRNRAP. CDR3 nucleotides: TGTGCTAGTGCCCGGGGGCACAATGAGCAGTTCTTC. It translates to CASARGHNEQFF.

In this sample, this clonotype turned up once. This sequence joins TRBV2 and TRBJ2-5; tentative D call: TRBD1 (6 bases). Trimming shortened V by 5 bases and J by 0 bases, and 22 bases separated the two germline ends. The V gene's germline CDR1 is SNHLY and CDR2 FYNNEI. The CDR3 loop spans 18 amino acids. Written as DNA, the CDR3 is TGTGCCAGCAGTCCCCCTCTCAAGGGGGATCAGTACCAAGAGACCCAGTACTTC. It translates to CASSPPLKGDQYQETQYF.